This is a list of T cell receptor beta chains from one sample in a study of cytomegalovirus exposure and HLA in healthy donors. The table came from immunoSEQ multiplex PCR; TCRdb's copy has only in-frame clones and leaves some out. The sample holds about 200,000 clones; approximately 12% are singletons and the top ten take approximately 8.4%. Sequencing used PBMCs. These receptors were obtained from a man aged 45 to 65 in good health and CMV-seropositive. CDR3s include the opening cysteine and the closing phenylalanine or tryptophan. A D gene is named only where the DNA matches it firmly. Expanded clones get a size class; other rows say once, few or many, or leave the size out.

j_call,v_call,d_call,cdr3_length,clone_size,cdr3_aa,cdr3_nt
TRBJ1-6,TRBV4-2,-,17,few,CASSQDLRASHNSPLHF,TGTGCCAGCAGCCAAGACTTGAGGGCGTCGCATAATTCACCCCTCCACTTT
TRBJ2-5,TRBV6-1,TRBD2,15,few,CASSASPTSGETQYF,TGTGCCAGCAGTGCCTCCCCGACTAGCGGAGAGACCCAGTACTTC
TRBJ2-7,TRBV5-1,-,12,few,CASSLRGYEQYF,TGCGCCAGCAGCTTGAGAGGGTACGAGCAGTACTTC
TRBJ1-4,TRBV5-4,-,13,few,CASSPPSNEKLFF,TGTGCCAGCAGCCCGCCGAGTAATGAAAAACTGTTTTTT
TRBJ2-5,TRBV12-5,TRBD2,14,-,CASGWGGAGETQYF,TGTGCTAGTGGTTGGGGGGGAGCGGGGGAGACCCAGTACTTC
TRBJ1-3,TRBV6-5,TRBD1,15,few,CASSPGTGTGNTIYF,TGTGCCAGCAGTCCCGGGACAGGGACTGGAAACACCATATATTTT
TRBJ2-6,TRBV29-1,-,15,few,CSVVLGRSGANVLTF,TGCAGCGTTGTGTTGGGGCGCTCTGGGGCCAACGTCCTGACTTTC
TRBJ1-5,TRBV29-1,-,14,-,CSVQEGNSNQPQHF,TGCAGCGTCCAGGAGGGGAATAGCAATCAGCCCCAGCATTTT
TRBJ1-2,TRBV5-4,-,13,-,CASSLAGNYGYNF,TGTGCCAGCAGCTTGGCAGGGAACTATGGCTACAACTTC
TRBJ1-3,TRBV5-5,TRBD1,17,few,CASGGYRRQGTGNTIYF,TGTGCCAGCGGAGGGTATAGGCGACAGGGAACTGGAAACACCATATATTTT
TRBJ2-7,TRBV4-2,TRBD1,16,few,CASSHPGTGGTYEQYF,TGTGCCAGCAGCCACCCCGGGACAGGGGGCACCTACGAGCAGTACTTC